This T cell receptor beta chain was sequenced in a study of Graves' ophthalmopathy and Graves' hyperthyroidism. Notes on the study in general: Using a 13-signature model, the authors split ophthalmopathy from stable hyperthyroidism, with roughly 91% sensitivity and roughly 83% specificity.

There are 17 residues in the CDR3. After removal of 3 bases from V and 7 bases from J, the junction contained 16 bases not matched to a gene. Germline loops: CDR1 SGDLS, CDR2 YYNGEE. In the case of this clonotype: Its antigen is currently unknown.

Presentation of ophthalmopathy in the donors involved moderate-to-severe activity, CAS ≥3, NOSPECS ≥4 and a duration under 3 months. In this cohort, patients with other autoimmune diseases, uncontrolled infections, pregnancy or lactation were excluded. Fresh peripheral blood (approximately 10 ml) yielded the PBMCs. From RNA, the CDR3 regions of TCR beta chains were amplified and sequenced. The authors performed first-round RT-PCR with HTBI primers and then a second-round multiplex PCR. Using its own MiXCR run on the multiplex PCR reads, TCRdb lists one record per CDR3 protein. Of roughly 700,000 distinct CDR3 sequences listed, approximately 40% are singletons.

This clonotype was sampled from an adult man with Graves' ophthalmopathy. Sequencing was carried out using peripheral blood. The V and J genes are TRBV9 and TRBJ1-2; 9 bases agree with TRBD1. Here the CDR3 reads CASSAGIPGQGFSGYTF. In nucleotides, the CDR3 is TGTGCCAGCAGCGCGGGAATCCCGGGACAGGGTTTCTCTGGCTACACCTTC.